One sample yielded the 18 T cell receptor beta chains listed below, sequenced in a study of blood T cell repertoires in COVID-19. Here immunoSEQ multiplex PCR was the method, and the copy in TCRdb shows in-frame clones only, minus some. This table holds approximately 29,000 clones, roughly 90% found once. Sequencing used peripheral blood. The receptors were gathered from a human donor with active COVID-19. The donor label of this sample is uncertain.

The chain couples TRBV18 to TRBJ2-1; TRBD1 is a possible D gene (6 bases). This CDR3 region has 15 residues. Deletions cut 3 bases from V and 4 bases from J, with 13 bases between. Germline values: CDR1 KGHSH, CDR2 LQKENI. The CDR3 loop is CASSPRDNEYNEQFF. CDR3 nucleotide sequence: TGTGCCAGCTCACCCAGGGACAACGAGTACAATGAGCAGTTCTTC.

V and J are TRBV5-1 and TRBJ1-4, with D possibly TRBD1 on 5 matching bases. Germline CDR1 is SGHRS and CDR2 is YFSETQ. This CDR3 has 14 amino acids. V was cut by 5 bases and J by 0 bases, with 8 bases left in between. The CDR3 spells CASRPGSTNEKLFF. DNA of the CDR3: TGCGCCAGCAGACCAGGGTCAACTAATGAAAAACTGTTTTTT.

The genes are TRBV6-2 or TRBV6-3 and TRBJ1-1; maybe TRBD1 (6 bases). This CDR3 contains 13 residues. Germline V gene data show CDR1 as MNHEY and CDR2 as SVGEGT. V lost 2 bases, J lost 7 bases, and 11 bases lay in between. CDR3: CASSYAGGYEAFF. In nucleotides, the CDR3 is TGTGCCAGCAGTTACGCGGGGGGCTATGAAGCTTTCTTT.

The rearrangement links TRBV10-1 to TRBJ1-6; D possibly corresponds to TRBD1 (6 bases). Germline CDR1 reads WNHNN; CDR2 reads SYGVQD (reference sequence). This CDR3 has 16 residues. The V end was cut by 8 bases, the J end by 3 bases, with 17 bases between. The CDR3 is CASCKPGHFYNSPLHF. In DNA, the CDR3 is TGCGCCAGCTGCAAGCCGGGACACTTCTATAATTCACCCCTCCACTTT.

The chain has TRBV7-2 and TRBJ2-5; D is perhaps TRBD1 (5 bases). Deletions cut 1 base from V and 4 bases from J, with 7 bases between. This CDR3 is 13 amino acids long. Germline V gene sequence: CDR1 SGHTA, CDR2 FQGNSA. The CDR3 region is CASSLVRGETQYF. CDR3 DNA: TGTGCCAGCAGCTTAGTAAGGGGAGAGACCCAGTACTTC.

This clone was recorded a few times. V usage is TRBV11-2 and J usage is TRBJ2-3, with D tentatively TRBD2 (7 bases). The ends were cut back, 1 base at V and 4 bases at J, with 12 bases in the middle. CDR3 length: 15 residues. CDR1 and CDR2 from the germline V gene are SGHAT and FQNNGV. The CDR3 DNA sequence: TGTGCCAGCAGCTTAGTCGGGGGGCAAGCAGATACGCAGTATTTT. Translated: CASSLVGGQADTQYF.

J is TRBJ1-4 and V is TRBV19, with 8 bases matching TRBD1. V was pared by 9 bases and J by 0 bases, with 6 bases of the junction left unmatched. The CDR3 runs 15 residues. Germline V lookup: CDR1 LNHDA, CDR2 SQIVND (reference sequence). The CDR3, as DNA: TGTGCCAGCAGTGACAGGGGCACAACTAATGAAAAACTGTTTTTT. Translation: CASSDRGTTNEKLFF.

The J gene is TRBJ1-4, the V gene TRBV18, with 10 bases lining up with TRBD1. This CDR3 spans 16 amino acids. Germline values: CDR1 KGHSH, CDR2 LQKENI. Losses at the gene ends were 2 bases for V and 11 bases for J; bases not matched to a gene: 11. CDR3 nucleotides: TGTGCCAGCTCACCAGGGACAGGGGATTCGCTCGGGAAACTGTTTTTT. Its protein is CASSPGTGDSLGKLFF.

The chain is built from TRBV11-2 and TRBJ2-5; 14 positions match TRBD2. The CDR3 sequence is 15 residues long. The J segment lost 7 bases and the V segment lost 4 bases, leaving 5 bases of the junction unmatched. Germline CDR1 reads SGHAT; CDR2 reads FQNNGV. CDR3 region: CASSSGTSGGGTQYF. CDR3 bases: TGTGCCAGCAGCTCCGGGACTAGCGGGGGCGGGACCCAGTACTTC.

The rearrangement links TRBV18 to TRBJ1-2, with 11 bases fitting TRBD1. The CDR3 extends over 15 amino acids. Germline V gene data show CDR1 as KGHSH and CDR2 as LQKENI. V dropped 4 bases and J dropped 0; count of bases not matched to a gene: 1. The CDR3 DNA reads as TGTGCCAGCTCACGGGACAGGGGGGCTAACTATGGCTACACCTTC. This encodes CASSRDRGANYGYTF.

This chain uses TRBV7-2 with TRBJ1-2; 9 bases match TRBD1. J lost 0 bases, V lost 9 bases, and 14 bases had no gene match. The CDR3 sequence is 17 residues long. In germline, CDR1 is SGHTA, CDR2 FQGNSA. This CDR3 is CASKAGTGFIANYGYTF. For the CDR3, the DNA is TGTGCCAGTAAAGCCGGGACAGGGTTTATCGCTAACTATGGCTACACCTTC.

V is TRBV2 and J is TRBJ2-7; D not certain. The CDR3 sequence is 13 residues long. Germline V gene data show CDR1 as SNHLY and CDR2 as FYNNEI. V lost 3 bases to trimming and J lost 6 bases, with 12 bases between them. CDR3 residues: CASSDRYSGEQYF. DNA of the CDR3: TGTGCCAGCAGTGATAGGTATTCGGGCGAGCAGTACTTC. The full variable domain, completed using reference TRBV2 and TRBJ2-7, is EPEVTQTPSHQVTQMGQEVILRCVPISNHLYFYWYRQILGQKVEFLVSFYNNEISEKSEIFDDQFSVERPDGSNFTLKIRSTKLEDSAMYFCASSDRYSGEQYFGPGTRLTVT.

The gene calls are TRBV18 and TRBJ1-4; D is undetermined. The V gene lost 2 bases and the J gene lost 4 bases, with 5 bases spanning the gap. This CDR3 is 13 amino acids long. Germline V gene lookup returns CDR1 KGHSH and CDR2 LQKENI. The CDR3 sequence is CASSPGLNEKLFF. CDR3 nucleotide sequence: TGTGCCAGCTCACCAGGGCTTAATGAAAAACTGTTTTTT. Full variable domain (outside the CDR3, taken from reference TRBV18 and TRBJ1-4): NAGVMQNPRHLVRRRGQEARLRCSPMKGHSHVYWYRQLPEEGLKFMVYLQKENIIDESGMPKERFSAEFPKEGPSILRIQQVVRGDSAAYFCASSPGLNEKLFFGSGTQLSVL.

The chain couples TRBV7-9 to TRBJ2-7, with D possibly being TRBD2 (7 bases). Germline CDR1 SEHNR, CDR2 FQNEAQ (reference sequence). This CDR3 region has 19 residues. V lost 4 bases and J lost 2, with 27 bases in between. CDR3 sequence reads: CASSSTRTGGLVVPYEQYF. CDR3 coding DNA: TGTGCCAGCAGCTCCACCCGGACCGGGGGGCTGGTCGTCCCCTACGAGCAGTACTTC. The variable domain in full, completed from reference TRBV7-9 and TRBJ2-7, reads DTGVSQNPRHKITKRGQNVTFRCDPISEHNRLYWYRQTLGQGPEFLTYFQNEAQLEKSRLLSDRFSAERPKGSFSTLEIQRTEQGDSAMYLCASSSTRTGGLVVPYEQYFGPGTRLTVT.

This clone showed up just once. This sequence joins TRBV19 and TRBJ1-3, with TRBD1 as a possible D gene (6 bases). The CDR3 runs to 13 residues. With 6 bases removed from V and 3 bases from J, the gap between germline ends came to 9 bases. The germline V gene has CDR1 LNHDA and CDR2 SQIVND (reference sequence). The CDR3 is CASRRTVGNTIYF. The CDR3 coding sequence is TGTGCCAGTAGACGGACAGTTGGAAACACCATATATTTT.

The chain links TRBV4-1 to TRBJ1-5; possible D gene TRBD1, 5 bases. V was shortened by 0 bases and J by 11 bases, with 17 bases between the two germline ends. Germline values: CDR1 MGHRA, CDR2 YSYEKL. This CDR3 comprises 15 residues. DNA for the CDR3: TGCGCCAGCAGCCAAGAGGTTGAGACAGCCCCAACCCAGCATTTT. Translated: CASSQEVETAPTQHF.

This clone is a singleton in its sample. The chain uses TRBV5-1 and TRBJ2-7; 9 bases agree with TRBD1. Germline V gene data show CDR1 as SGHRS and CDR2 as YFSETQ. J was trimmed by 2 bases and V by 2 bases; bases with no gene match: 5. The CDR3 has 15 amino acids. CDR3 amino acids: CASSLTGGITYEQYF. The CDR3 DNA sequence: TGCGCCAGCAGCTTAACAGGGGGCATCACCTACGAGCAGTACTTC.

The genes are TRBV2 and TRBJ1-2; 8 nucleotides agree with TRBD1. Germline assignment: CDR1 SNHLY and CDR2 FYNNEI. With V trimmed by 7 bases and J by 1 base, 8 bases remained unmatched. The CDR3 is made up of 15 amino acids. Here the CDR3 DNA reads TGTGCCAGCAAGAGACAGGGGTTGGATAACTATGGCTACACCTTC. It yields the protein CASKRQGLDNYGYTF. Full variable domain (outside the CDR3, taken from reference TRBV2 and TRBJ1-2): EPEVTQTPSHQVTQMGQEVILRCVPISNHLYFYWYRQILGQKVEFLVSFYNNEISEKSEIFDDQFSVERPDGSNFTLKIRSTKLEDSAMYFCASKRQGLDNYGYTFGSGTRLTVV.